Described below is a single T cell receptor beta chain sequence and its context. Its antigen is unknown. Its ends do not fully match the called genes, so a read error is possible. The sample is drawn from a study of CD8+CD57+ T cells in acquired aplastic anemia. Study-level findings and limits: Patients and controls were not found to differ significantly in CD8+ Simpson's diversity.

CDR3 length: 15 residues. The TCR beta profiling, which covered VDJ combination and CDR3 sequence, was carried out using genomic DNA as the template. TCRdb processed the reads anew with MiXCR; each CDR3 protein has one entry. The sample yields about 220,000 distinct CDR3 sequences, 34% seen once. Sequenced material: sorted CD4+, CD8+, or CD8+CD57+ T cells (not recorded which) from PBMCs. The receptor's source is a human donor in good health, serving as a control. J is TRBJ1-1 and V is TRBV12-3 or TRBV12-4; D possibly corresponds to TRBD1 (5 bases). The CDR3 DNA reads as TGTGCCAGCAGTTTCAGGGTTGTGAGGGTCACTGAAGCTCTCTTT. Encoded protein: CASSFRVVRVTEALF.